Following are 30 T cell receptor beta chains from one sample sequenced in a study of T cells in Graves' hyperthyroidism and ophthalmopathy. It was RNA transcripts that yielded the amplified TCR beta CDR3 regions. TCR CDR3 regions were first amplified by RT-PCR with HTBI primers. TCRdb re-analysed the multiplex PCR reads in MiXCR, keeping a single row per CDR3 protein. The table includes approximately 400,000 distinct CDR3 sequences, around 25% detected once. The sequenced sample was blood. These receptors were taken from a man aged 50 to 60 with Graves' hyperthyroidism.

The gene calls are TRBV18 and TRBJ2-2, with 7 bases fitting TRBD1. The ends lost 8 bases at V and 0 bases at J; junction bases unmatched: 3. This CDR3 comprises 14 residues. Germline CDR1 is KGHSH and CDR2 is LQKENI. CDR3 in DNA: TGTGCCAGCCGGGACAGTACGAACACCGGGGAGCTGTTTTTT. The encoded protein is CASRDSTNTGELFF.

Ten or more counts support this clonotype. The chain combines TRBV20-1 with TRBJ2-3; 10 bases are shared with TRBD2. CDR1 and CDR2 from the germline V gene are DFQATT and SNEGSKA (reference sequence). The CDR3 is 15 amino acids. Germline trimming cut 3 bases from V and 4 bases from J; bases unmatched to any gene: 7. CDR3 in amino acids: CSARPPSGRPDTQYF. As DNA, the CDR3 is TGCAGTGCTAGGCCTCCTAGCGGGAGACCAGATACGCAGTATTTT.

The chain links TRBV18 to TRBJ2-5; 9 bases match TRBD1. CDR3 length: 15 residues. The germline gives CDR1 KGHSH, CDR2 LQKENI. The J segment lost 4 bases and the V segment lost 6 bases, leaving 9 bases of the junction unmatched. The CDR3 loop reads CASSPYRGHGETQYF. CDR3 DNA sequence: TGTGCCAGCTCGCCTTACAGGGGGCATGGAGAGACCCAGTACTTC.

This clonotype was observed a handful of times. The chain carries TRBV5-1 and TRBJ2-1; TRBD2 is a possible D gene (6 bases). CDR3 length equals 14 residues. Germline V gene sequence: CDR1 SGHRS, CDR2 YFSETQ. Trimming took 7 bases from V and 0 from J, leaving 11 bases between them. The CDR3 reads CASFWGDSYNEQFF. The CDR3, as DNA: TGCGCCAGCTTCTGGGGGGACTCCTACAATGAGCAGTTCTTC.

CDR3: CASKGTEDTQYF. DNA for the CDR3: TGTGCCAGCAAAGGGACTGAAGATACGCAGTATTTT. J is TRBJ2-3 and V is TRBV6-1, with D possibly being TRBD2 (6 bases). Deletions cut 7 bases from V and 5 bases from J, with 10 bases between. Germline assignment: CDR1 MNHNS and CDR2 SASEGT. The CDR3 has 12 amino acids.

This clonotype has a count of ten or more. The CDR3 spells CASSPRTSGSSEQFF. The CDR3 DNA sequence: TGTGCCAGCAGTCCACGGACTAGCGGGAGTTCTGAGCAGTTCTTC. The V call is TRBV6-1, the J call TRBJ2-1; TRBD2 matches 13 bases. Germline CDR1 is MNHNS and CDR2 is SASEGT. The CDR3 totals 15 residues. Germline trimming cut 5 bases from V and 9 bases from J; bases unmatched to any gene: 7.

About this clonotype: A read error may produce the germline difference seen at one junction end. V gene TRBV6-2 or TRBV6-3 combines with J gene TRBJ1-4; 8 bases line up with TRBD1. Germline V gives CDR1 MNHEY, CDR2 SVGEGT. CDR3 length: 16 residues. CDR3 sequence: CASSSPGQGGNEKLLF. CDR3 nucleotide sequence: TGTGCCAGCAGTTCCCCAGGACAGGGCGGGAATGAAAAACTGCTTTTT.

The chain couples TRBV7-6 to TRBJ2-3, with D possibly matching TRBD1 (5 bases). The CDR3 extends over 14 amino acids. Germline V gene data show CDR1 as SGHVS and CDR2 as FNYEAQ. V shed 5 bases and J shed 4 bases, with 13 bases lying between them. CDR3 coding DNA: TGTGCCAGCAGCCTAGGGGCGGTAGCAGATACGCAGTATTTT. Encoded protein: CASSLGAVADTQYF. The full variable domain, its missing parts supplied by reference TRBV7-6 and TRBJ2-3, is GAGVSQSPRYKVTKRGQDVALRCDPISGHVSLYWYRQALGQGPEFLTYFNYEAQQDKSGLPNDRFSAERPEGSISTLTIQRTEQRDSAMYRCASSLGAVADTQYFGPGTRLTVL.

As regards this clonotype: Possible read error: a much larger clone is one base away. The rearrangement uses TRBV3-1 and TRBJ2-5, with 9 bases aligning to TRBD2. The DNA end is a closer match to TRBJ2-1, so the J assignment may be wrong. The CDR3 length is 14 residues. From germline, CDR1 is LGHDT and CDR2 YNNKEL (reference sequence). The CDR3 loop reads CASSQVASGETQFF. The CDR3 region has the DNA TGTGCCAGCAGCCAAGTAGCTAGCGGGGAGACCCAGTTCTTC.

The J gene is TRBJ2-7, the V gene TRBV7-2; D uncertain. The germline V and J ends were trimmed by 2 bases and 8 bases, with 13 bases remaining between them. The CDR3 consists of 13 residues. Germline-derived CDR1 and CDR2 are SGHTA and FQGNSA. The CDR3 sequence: CASSLTARSQQYF. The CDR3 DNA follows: TGTGCCAGCAGCTTAACAGCCCGTTCCCAGCAGTACTTC. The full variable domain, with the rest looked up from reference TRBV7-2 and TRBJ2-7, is GAGVSQSPSNKVTEKGKDVELRCDPISGHTALYWYRQSLGQGLEFLIYFQGNSAPDKSGLPSDRFSAERTGGSVSTLTIQRTQQEDSAVYLCASSLTARSQQYFGPGTRLTVT.

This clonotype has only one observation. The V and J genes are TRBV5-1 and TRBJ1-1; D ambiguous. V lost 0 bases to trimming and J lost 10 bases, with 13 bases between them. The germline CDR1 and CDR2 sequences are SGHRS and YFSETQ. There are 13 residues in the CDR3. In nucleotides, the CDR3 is TGCGCCAGCAGCTTGGCGTTGGGAAGCACAGCTTTCTTT. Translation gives CASSLALGSTAFF.

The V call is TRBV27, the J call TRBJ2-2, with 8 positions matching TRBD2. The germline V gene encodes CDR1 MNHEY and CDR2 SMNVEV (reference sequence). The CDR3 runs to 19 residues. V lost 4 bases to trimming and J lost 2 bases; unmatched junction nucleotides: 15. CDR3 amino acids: CASSSRLAPMAGNTGELFF. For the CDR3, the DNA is TGTGCCAGCAGTTCCAGACTAGCGCCCATGGCGGGAAACACCGGGGAGCTGTTTTTT.

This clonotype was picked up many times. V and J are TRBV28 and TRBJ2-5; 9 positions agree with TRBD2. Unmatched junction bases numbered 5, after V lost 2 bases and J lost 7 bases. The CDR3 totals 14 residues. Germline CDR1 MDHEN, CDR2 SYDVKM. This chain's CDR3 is CASSLLSGSGTQYF. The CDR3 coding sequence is TGTGCCAGCAGTTTACTTAGCGGGAGCGGGACCCAGTACTTC.

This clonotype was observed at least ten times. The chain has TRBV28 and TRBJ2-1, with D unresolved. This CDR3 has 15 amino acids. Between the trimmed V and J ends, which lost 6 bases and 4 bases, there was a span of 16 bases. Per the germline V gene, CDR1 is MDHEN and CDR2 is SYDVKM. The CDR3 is CASSFLASPYNEQFF. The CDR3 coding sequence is TGTGCCAGCAGCTTCTTAGCTTCCCCTTACAATGAGCAGTTCTTC.

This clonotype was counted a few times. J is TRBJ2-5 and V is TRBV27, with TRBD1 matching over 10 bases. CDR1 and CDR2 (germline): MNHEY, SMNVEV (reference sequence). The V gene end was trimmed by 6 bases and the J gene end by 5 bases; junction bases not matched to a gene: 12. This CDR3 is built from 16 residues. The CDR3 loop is CASRRDRGAGPETQYF. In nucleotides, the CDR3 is TGTGCCAGCAGACGGGACAGGGGAGCGGGGCCCGAGACCCAGTACTTC.

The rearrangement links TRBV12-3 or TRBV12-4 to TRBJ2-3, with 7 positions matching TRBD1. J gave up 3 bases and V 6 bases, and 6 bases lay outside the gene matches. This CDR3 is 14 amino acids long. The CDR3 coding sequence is TGTGCCAGCAGCACAGGGGCCAAAACAGATACGCAGTATTTT. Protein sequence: CASSTGAKTDTQYF.

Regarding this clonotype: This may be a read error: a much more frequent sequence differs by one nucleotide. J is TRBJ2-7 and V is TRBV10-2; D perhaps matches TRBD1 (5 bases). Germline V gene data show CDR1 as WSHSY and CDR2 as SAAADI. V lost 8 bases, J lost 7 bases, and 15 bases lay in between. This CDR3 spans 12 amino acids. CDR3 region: CASGVAAGEQYF. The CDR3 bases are TGCGCCAGCGGTGTGGCGGCAGGGGAGCAGTACTTC.

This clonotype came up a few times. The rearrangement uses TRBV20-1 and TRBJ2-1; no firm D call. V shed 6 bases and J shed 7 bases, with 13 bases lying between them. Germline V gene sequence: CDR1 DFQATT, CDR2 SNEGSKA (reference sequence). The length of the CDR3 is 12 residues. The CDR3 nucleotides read TGCAGTGCCTGGAACAAGTTAAATGAGCAGTTCTTC. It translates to CSAWNKLNEQFF.

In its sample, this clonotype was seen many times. CDR3 residues: CASSRFGISTEQFF. The CDR3 DNA reads TGTGCCAGCAGCCGGTTCGGGATATCAACTGAGCAGTTCTTC. V and J are TRBV3-1 and TRBJ2-1, with a tentative D call TRBD2 (5 bases). Between the trimmed V and J ends, which lost 4 bases and 9 bases, there was a span of 16 bases. Germline CDR1 is LGHDT and CDR2 is YNNKEL (reference sequence). The CDR3 has 14 amino acids.

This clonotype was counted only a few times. The DNA for the CDR3 is TGCAGTGCTATAGGGTGGGGCTATGGCTACACCTTC. Translating it yields CSAIGWGYGYTF. This chain uses TRBV20-1 with TRBJ1-2; the D is unclear. This CDR3 spans 12 amino acids. Germline V gene data show CDR1 as DFQATT and CDR2 as SNEGSKA (reference sequence). V was shortened by 4 bases and J by 4 bases, with 10 bases between the two germline ends.

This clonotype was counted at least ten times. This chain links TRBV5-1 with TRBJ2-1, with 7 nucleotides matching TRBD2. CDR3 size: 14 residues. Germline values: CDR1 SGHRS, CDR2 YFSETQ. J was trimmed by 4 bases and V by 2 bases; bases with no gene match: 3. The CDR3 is CASSFLADYNEQFF. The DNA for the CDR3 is TGCGCCAGCAGCTTCCTAGCGGATTACAATGAGCAGTTCTTC.

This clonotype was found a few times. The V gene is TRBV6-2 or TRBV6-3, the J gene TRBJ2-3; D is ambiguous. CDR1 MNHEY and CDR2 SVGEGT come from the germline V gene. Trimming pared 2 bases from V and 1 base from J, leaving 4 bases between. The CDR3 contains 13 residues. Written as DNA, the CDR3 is TGTGCCAGCAGTTACCCCGGCACAGATACGCAGTATTTT. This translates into CASSYPGTDTQYF.

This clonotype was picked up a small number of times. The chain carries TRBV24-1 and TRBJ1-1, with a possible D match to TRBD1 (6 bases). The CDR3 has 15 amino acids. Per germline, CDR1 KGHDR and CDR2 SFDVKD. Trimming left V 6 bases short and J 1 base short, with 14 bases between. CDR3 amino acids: CATSPNGGANTEAFF. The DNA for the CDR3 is TGTGCCACCAGTCCAAATGGGGGGGCGAACACTGAAGCTTTCTTT.

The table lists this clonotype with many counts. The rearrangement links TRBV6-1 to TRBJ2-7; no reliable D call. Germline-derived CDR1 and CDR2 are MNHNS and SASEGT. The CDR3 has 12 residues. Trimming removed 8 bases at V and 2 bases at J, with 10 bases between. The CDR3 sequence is CASQTVPYEQYF. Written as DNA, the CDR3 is TGTGCCAGCCAAACTGTTCCCTACGAGCAGTACTTC.

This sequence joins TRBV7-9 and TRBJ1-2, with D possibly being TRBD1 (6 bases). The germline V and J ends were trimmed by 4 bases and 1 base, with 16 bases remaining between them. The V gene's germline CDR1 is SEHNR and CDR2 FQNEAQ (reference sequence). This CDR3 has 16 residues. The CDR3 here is CASSSTYEQGNYGYTF. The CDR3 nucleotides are TGTGCCAGCAGCTCCACTTATGAACAGGGTAACTATGGCTACACCTTC.

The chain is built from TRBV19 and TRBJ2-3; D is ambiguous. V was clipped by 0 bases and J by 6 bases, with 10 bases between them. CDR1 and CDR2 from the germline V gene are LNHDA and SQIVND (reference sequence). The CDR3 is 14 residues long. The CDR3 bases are TGTGCCAGTAGTATAGATCTCGTCCCGGATACGCAGTATTTT. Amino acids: CASSIDLVPDTQYF. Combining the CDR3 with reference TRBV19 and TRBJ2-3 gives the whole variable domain DGGITQSPKYLFRKEGQNVTLSCEQNLNHDAMYWYRQDPGQGLRLIYYSQIVNDFQKGDIAEGYSVSREKKESFPLTVTSAQKNPTAFYLCASSIDLVPDTQYFGPGTRLTVL.

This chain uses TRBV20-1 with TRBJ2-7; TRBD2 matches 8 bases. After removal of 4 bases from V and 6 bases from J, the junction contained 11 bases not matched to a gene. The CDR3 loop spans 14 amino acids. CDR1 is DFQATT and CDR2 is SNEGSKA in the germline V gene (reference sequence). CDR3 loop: CSAIPGRAFGEQYF. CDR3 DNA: TGCAGTGCTATTCCCGGGAGGGCCTTCGGCGAGCAGTACTTC.

CDR3 nucleotides: TGTGCCAGCAGGGACAGGGCGAGACAGTTCTTC. It specifies CASRDRARQFF. The chain uses TRBV6-2 or TRBV6-3 and TRBJ2-1; TRBD1 aligns across 8 bases. The CDR3 sequence is 11 residues long. The germline gives CDR1 MNHEY, CDR2 SVGEGT. V dropped 6 bases and J dropped 13; count of bases not matched to a gene: 5.

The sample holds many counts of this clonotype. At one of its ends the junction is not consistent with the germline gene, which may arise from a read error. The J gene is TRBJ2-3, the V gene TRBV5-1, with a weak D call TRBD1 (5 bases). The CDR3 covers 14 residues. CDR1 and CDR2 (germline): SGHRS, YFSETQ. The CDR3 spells CASSTGQGTDTQYF. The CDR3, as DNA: TGTGCCAGCAGCACAGGCCAGGGTACAGATACGCAGTATTTT.

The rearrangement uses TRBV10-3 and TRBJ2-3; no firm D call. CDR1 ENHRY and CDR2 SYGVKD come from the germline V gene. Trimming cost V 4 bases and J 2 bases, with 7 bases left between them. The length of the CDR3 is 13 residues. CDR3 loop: CAISGHPTDTQYF. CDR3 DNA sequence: TGTGCCATCAGTGGACATCCCACAGATACGCAGTATTTT.